This TCR beta chain was found in a study of T cell changes during pregnancy in multiple sclerosis. The assay was immunoSEQ multiplex PCR, and TCRdb's table has in-frame clones only and misses some. The sample includes about 77,000 clones, about 92% of them seen just once. V lost 5 bases and J 4 bases, leaving 10 bases between the germline ends. The CDR3 is made up of 13 amino acids. CDR1 is SGHTA, CDR2 FQGNSA, per germline. The genes are TRBV7-2 and TRBJ2-3; D remains unclear. The material was peripheral blood, obtained after pregnancy. This TCR was sampled from a female donor in good health, enrolled as a control in a pregnancy study. The CDR3 reads CASSTVNSDTQYF. CDR3 bases: TGTGCCAGCAGCACTGTTAATTCAGATACGCAGTATTTT.